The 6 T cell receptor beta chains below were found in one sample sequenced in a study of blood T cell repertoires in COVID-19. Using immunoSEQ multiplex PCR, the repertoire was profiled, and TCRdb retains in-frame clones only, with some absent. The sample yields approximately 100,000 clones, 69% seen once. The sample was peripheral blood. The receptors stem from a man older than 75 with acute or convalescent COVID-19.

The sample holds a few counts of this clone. CDR3 nucleotide sequence: TGTGCCAGCAGTTACACCGGAGGCTATGGCTACACCTTC. This codes for CASSYTGGYGYTF. The genes are TRBV6-5 and TRBJ1-2; no definite D call. Trimming took off 2 bases at V and 4 bases at J, with 8 bases between the two ends. The CDR3 is 13 amino acids. Germline lookup yields CDR1 MNHEY and CDR2 SVGAGI.

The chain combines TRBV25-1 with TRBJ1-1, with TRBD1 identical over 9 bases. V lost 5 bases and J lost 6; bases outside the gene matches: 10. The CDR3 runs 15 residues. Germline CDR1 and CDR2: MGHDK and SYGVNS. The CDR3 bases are TGTGCCAGCAGTCACGACAGGGGGTTCTATTCTGAAGCTTTCTTT. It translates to CASSHDRGFYSEAFF. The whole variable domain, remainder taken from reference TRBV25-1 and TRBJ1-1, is EADIYQTPRYLVIGTGKKITLECSQTMGHDKMYWYQQDPGMELHLIHYSYGVNSTEKGDLSSESTVSRIRTEHFPLTLESARPSHTSQYLCASSHDRGFYSEAFFGQGTRLTVV.

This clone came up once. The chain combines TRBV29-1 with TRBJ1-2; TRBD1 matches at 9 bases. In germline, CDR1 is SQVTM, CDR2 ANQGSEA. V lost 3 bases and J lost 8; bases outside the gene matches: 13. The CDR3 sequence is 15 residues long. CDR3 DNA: TGCAGCGTTGATCAAGGACAGGGGAAAGGGAGCGGCTACACCTTC. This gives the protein CSVDQGQGKGSGYTF.

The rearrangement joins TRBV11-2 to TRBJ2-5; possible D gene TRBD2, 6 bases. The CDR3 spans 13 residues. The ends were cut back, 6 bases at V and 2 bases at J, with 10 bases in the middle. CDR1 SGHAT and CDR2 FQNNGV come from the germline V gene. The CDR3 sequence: CASRRDWQETQYF. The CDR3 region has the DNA TGTGCCAGCAGGCGGGACTGGCAAGAGACCCAGTACTTC.

The CDR3 sequence is CASSEYLGPSTDTQYF. The CDR3 DNA reads as TGTGCCAGCAGTGAATACTTGGGCCCTAGCACAGATACGCAGTATTTT. This chain uses TRBV6-1 with TRBJ2-3; no clear D. V lost 2 bases to trimming and J lost 0 bases, with 12 bases between them. CDR1 is MNHNS and CDR2 is SASEGT in the germline V gene. The CDR3 runs to 16 residues.

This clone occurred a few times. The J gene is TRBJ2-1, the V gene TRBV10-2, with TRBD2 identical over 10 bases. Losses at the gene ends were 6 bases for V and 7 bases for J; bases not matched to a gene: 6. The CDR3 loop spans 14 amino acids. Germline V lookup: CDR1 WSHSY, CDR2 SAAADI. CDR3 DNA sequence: TGCGCCAGCAGACTAGCGGGGTCCGAGAATGAGCAGTTCTTC. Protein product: CASRLAGSENEQFF.